One sample yielded the 20 T cell receptor beta chains listed below, sequenced in a study of T cell repertoires in cytomegalovirus infection. In TCRdb, the reads were re-called with MiXCR into one record per CDR3 protein. Found here are 300,000 or so distinct CDR3 sequences, more than 20% of them singletons; the top ten hold 13%. Their antigens remain unidentified. Sequenced here: cultured PBMCs, sampled from culture after CMV antigen stimulation. The receptors originated from a human donor in good health (CMV status not recorded). Some clones in this sample may be carry-over from other donors' samples.

This clonotype was detected a few times. The chain's CDR3 is CASSTISSGPHNEQFF. CDR3 bases: TGTGCCAGCAGCACAATTTCTAGCGGGCCACACAATGAGCAGTTCTTC. The rearrangement joins TRBV12-3 or TRBV12-4 to TRBJ2-1, with 8 nucleotides matching TRBD2. The J segment lost 5 bases and the V segment lost 6 bases, leaving 12 bases of the junction unmatched. The CDR3 has 16 residues.

This clonotype has just a few counts. V gene TRBV29-1 combines with J gene TRBJ2-7; weak D call: TRBD1 (5 bases). CDR1 SQVTM and CDR2 ANQGSEA come from the germline V gene. CDR3 length: 13 residues. V shed 4 bases and J shed 2 bases, with 12 bases lying between them. Here the CDR3 reads CSVVLDTTYEQYF. CDR3 in DNA: TGCAGCGTTGTGCTGGACACCACCTACGAGCAGTACTTC.

The rearrangement uses TRBV7-2 and TRBJ2-1; 7 positions match TRBD2. The CDR3 runs 15 residues. The germline V gene has CDR1 SGHTA and CDR2 FQGNSA. Trimming at V came to 6 bases and at J to 5 bases, leaving 10 bases not matched to a gene. The CDR3 here is CASRSAGSLDNEQFF. The CDR3 region has the DNA TGTGCCAGCAGATCAGCGGGGAGTCTCGACAATGAGCAGTTCTTC.

The chain links TRBV5-8 to TRBJ1-4, with TRBD1 matching over 8 bases. Losses at the gene ends were 5 bases for V and 8 bases for J; bases not matched to a gene: 8. The CDR3 has 14 residues. Germline-derived CDR1 and CDR2 are SGHTS and YDEGEE. CDR3 nucleotides: TGTGCCAGCAGTTTCGCAGGGGGCGGCGAAAAACTGTTTTTT. Its translation: CASSFAGGGEKLFF.

The table lists this clonotype with a few counts. The chain joins TRBV11-3 to TRBJ2-1; D ambiguous. Trimming removed 3 bases at V and 7 bases at J, with 10 bases between. CDR1 and CDR2 from the germline V gene are SGHNT and YENEEA. There are 13 residues in the CDR3. The CDR3 sequence: CASSFVGKNEQFF. The CDR3 DNA sequence: TGTGCCAGCAGCTTTGTAGGTAAAAATGAGCAGTTCTTC.

This clonotype has only a few counts. This sequence joins TRBV12-3 or TRBV12-4 and TRBJ1-1; D possibly corresponds to TRBD1 (5 bases). V lost 4 bases to trimming and J lost 4 bases, with 25 bases between them. This CDR3 has 18 residues. The CDR3 DNA reads as TGTGCCAGCAGTTCGACAGACGGTTTCTACACTATGAGCACTGAAGCTTTCTTT. Translated, it gives CASSSTDGFYTMSTEAFF.

J is TRBJ2-7 and V is TRBV10-3; 13 nucleotides align to TRBD2. Germline assignment: CDR1 ENHRY and CDR2 SYGVKD. The CDR3 runs to 16 residues. V dropped 0 bases and J dropped 7; count of bases not matched to a gene: 6. Written as DNA, the CDR3 is TGTGCCATCAGTGAGTCGAGGACTAGCGGGAGTGGGGAGCAGTACGTC. This encodes CAISESRTSGSGEQYV.

Comments on this clonotype: A much larger clone differs from this one at a single base, so this may be a read error. The V call is TRBV28, the J call TRBJ1-2; 7 nucleotides line up with TRBD1. The CDR3 runs 15 residues. The V and J ends lost 3 bases and 9 bases, in that order; junction bases with no gene match: 13. CDR1 and CDR2 (germline): MDHEN, SYDVKM. For the CDR3, the DNA is TGTGCCAGCAGTTTTCTGGACAGGAAGAATTATTGCTACACCTTC. Residues: CASSFLDRKNYCYTF.

This clonotype was picked up many times. The gene calls are TRBV7-2 and TRBJ1-2; the D is unclear. Per the germline V gene, CDR1 is SGHTA and CDR2 is FQGNSA. V lost 6 bases and J lost 3, with 14 bases in between. This CDR3 has 14 amino acids. CDR3 nucleotide sequence: TGTGCCAGCAGTCCCACCGTCGGGTACTATGGCTACACCTTC. This gives the protein CASSPTVGYYGYTF.

This clonotype has more than one count but fewer than ten. The chain carries TRBV6-5 and TRBJ1-2; TRBD1 aligns across 8 bases. The CDR3 loop spans 11 amino acids. J lost 14 bases, V lost 7 bases, and 9 bases had no gene match. Germline values: CDR1 MNHEY, CDR2 SVGAGI. CDR3 in amino acids: CASKDRGGCTF. For the CDR3, the DNA is TGTGCCAGCAAAGACAGGGGTGGCTGTACCTTC.

This clonotype occurred a few times. V is TRBV6-2 or TRBV6-3 and J is TRBJ2-5, with TRBD2 matching over 9 bases. Germline V lookup: CDR1 MNHEY, CDR2 SVGEGT. The V and J ends lost 0 bases and 4 bases, in that order; junction bases with no gene match: 9. The CDR3 is 17 amino acids. CDR3 loop: CASSYSMSSGRPETQYF. CDR3 nucleotides: TGTGCCAGCAGTTACTCGATGAGTAGCGGGAGACCAGAGACCCAGTACTTC.

This clonotype has just a few counts. The rearrangement uses TRBV7-2 and TRBJ2-7, with D possibly being TRBD2 (6 bases). Deletions cut 4 bases from V and 5 bases from J, with 18 bases between. Germline V gene sequence: CDR1 SGHTA, CDR2 FQGNSA. The CDR3 spans 15 residues. The CDR3 sequence: CASSSNLASVHEQYF. The CDR3 DNA is TGTGCCAGCAGCTCTAATCTGGCTAGCGTCCACGAGCAGTACTTC. The complete variable domain, with remaining parts taken from reference TRBV7-2 and TRBJ2-7, reads GAGVSQSPSNKVTEKGKDVELRCDPISGHTALYWYRQSLGQGLEFLIYFQGNSAPDKSGLPSDRFSAERTGGSVSTLTIQRTQQEDSAVYLCASSSNLASVHEQYFGPGTRLTVT.

This clonotype was counted a few times. This rearrangement joins TRBV5-1 to TRBJ1-4; D is unclear. V was trimmed by 0 bases and J by 3 bases, leaving 9 bases between them. CDR3 length: 15 residues. The V gene's germline CDR1 is SGHRS and CDR2 YFSETQ. This CDR3 is CASSLALAANEKLFF. CDR3 nucleotides: TGCGCCAGCAGCTTGGCCTTAGCGGCTAATGAAAAACTGTTTTTT.

The chain joins TRBV29-1 to TRBJ2-2, with D uncertain. There are 14 residues in the CDR3. Germline CDR1 is SQVTM and CDR2 is ANQGSEA. V was pared by 5 bases and J by 1 base, with 11 bases between. The CDR3 DNA sequence: TGCAGCGTTTTCGAGGTTGGGAACACCGGGGAGCTGTTTTTT. Protein product: CSVFEVGNTGELFF.

The chain has TRBV12-3 or TRBV12-4 and TRBJ1-5, with 7 bases that match TRBD1. The CDR3 runs to 15 residues. The trim removed 1 base at V and 6 bases at J, leaving 6 bases unmatched. This CDR3 reads CASSLGQGGGQPQHF. The CDR3 nucleotides are TGTGCCAGCAGTTTAGGACAGGGAGGTGGTCAGCCCCAGCATTTT.

This clonotype was counted ten times or more. The chain combines TRBV7-2 with TRBJ2-3, with 8 nucleotides matching TRBD2. The CDR3 has 15 residues. The junction had 4 bases not matched to a gene; V was cut back by 1 base and J by 4 bases. Germline lookup yields CDR1 SGHTA and CDR2 FQGNSA. The CDR3 region has the DNA TGTGCCAGCAGCTTAGAAGGGCGGGGGGCAGATACGCAGTATTTT. It encodes CASSLEGRGADTQYF.

This clonotype was counted at least ten times. The chain uses TRBV11-3 and TRBJ1-2; tentative D call: TRBD1 (5 bases). Germline V gene data show CDR1 as SGHNT and CDR2 as YENEEA. CDR3 length equals 17 residues. V shed 4 bases and J shed 5 bases, with 23 bases lying between them. The CDR3 reads CASSSGGTTLGSYGYTF. The DNA for the CDR3 is TGTGCCAGCAGCTCGGGGGGGACGACACTGGGGTCATATGGCTACACCTTC.

V gene TRBV7-6 combines with J gene TRBJ1-1, with D possibly being TRBD1 (6 bases). There are 17 residues in the CDR3. Germline V gene data show CDR1 as SGHVS and CDR2 as FNYEAQ. Trimming took 3 bases from V and 4 from J, leaving 21 bases between them. In DNA form, the CDR3 reads TGTGCCAGCAGCTTGCTTATGTCTACAGGGATGGGCACTGAAGCTTTCTTT. Its protein product is CASSLLMSTGMGTEAFF. Using reference TRBV7-6 and TRBJ1-1 for the parts outside the CDR3, the full variable domain is GAGVSQSPRYKVTKRGQDVALRCDPISGHVSLYWYRQALGQGPEFLTYFNYEAQQDKSGLPNDRFSAERPEGSISTLTIQRTEQRDSAMYRCASSLLMSTGMGTEAFFGQGTRLTVV.

CDR3 nucleotides: TGTGCCAGCAGTTACGCAGGGACTGAAGCTTTCTTT. Protein sequence: CASSYAGTEAFF. The chain couples TRBV6-6 to TRBJ1-1, with D maybe TRBD1 (5 bases). The CDR3 is made up of 12 amino acids. Deletions cut 2 bases from V and 5 bases from J, with 6 bases between. Germline values: CDR1 MNHNY, CDR2 SVGAGI (reference sequence).

The rearrangement links TRBV7-9 to TRBJ2-1, with D perhaps matching TRBD1 or TRBD2 (5 bases each). The CDR3 length is 15 residues. V was cut by 5 bases and J by 0 bases, with 11 bases left in between. Germline loops: CDR1 SEHNR, CDR2 FQNEAQ (reference sequence). As DNA, the CDR3 is TGTGCCAGCAGCCGAGGGGATATCTCCTACAATGAGCAGTTCTTC. Its translation: CASSRGDISYNEQFF.